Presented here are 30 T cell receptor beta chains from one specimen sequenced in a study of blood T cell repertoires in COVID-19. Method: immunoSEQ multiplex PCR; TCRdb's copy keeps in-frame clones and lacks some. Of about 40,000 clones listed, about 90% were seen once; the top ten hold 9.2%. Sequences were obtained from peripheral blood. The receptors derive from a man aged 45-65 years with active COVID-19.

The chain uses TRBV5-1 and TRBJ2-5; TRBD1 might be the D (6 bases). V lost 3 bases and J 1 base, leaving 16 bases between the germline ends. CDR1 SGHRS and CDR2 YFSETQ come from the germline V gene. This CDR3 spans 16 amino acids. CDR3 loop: CASSSSTGGVQETQYF. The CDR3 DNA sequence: TGCGCCAGCAGCTCGTCGACAGGCGGCGTCCAAGAGACCCAGTACTTC.

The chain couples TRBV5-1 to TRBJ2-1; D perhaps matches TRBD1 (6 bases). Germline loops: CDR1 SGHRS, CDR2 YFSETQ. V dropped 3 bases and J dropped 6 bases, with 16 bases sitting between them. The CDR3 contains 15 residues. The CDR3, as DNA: TGCGCCAGCAGCTCAATACAGGGCTCGGCCAATGAGCAGTTCTTC. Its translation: CASSSIQGSANEQFF.

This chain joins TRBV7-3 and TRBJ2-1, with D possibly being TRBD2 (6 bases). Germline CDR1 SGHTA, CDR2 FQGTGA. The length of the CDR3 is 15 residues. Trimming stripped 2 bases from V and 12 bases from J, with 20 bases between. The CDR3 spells CASSLAGSNGRGQFF. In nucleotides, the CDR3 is TGTGCCAGCAGCTTAGCGGGATCCAACGGTCGGGGGCAGTTCTTC.

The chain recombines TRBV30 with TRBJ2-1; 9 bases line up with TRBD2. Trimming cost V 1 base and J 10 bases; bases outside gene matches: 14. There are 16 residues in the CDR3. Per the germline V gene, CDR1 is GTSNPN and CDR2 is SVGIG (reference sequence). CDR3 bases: TGTGCCTGGAGTGGGGTAGCGGGAGCTTTTAGACCGGAGCAGTTCTTC. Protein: CAWSGVAGAFRPEQFF.

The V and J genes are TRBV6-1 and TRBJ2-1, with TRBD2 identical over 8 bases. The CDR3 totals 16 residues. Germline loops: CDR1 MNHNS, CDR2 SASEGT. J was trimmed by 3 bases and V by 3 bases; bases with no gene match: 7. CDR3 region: CASSDLAGRVYNEQFF. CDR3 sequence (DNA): TGTGCCAGCAGTGACTTAGCGGGAAGGGTCTACAATGAGCAGTTCTTC.

The DNA of the CDR3 is TGTGCCAGCAGTTACATCCGGACTAGCTCCTACAATGAGCAGTTCTTC. Translating it yields CASSYIRTSSYNEQFF. This rearrangement joins TRBV6-2 or TRBV6-3 to TRBJ2-1, with 7 bases aligning to TRBD2. The J segment lost 0 bases and the V segment lost 2 bases, leaving 4 bases of the junction unmatched. The CDR3 covers 16 residues. The germline gives CDR1 MNHEY, CDR2 SVGEGT.

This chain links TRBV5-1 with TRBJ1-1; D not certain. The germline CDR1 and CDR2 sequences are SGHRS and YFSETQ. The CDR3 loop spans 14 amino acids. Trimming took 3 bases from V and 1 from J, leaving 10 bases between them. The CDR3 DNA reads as TGCGCCAGCAGCTCAATTGGGCAGAACACTGAAGCTTTCTTT. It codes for CASSSIGQNTEAFF.

The CDR3 here is CASSSPRLRDSGVGDEQFF. CDR3 sequence (DNA): TGTGCCAGCAGCTCACCGAGACTACGGGACAGTGGAGTAGGTGATGAGCAGTTCTTC. J is TRBJ2-1 and V is TRBV7-3; TRBD1 aligns across 7 bases. Germline CDR1 reads SGHTA; CDR2 reads FQGTGA. The V segment lost 4 bases and the J segment 8 bases; nucleotides outside the gene matches: 23. This CDR3 is 19 amino acids long.

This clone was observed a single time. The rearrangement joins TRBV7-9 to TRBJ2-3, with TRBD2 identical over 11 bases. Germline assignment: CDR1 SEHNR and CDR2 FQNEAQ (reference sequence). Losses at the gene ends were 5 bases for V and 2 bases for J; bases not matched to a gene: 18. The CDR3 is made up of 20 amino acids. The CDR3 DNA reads TGTGCCAGCAGCAAAACGGGACTAGCGGACCCCAAGTCCCCCACAGATACGCAGTATTTT. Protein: CASSKTGLADPKSPTDTQYF.

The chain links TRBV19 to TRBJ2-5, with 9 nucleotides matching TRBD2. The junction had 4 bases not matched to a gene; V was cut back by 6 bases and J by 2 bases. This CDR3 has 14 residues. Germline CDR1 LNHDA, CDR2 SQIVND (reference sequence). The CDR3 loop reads CASSRTSEQETQYF. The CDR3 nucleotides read TGTGCCAGTAGCCGGACTAGCGAGCAAGAGACCCAGTACTTC.

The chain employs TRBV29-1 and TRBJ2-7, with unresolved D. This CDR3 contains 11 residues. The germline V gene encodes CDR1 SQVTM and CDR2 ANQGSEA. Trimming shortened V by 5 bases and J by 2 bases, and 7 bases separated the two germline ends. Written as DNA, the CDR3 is TGCAGCGTTCTGGCAGCCTACGAGCAGTACTTC. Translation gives CSVLAAYEQYF.

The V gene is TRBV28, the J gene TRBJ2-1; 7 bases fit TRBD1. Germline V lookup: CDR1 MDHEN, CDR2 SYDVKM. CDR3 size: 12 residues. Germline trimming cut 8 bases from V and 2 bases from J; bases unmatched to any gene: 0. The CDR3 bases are TGTGCCAGCGGACAGGCCTACAATGAGCAGTTCTTC. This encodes CASGQAYNEQFF.

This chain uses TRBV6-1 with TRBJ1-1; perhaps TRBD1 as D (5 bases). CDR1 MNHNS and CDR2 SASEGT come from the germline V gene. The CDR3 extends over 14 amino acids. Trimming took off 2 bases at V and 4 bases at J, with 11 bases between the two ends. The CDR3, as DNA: TGTGCCAGCAGTGAATCCAGGGCTCGCACTGAAGCTTTCTTT. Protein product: CASSESRARTEAFF.

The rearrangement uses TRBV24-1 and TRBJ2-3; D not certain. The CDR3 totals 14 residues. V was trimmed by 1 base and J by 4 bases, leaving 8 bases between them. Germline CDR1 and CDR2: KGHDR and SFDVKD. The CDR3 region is CATSDFSYADTQYF. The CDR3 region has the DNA TGTGCCACCAGTGATTTTTCCTACGCAGATACGCAGTATTTT.

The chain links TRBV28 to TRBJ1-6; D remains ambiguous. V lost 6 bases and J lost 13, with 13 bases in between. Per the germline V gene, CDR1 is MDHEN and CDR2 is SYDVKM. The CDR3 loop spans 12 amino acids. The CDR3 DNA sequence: TGTGCCAGCAGCCTCAATAGATCGCCCCTCCACTTT. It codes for CASSLNRSPLHF. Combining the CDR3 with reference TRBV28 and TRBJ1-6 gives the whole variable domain DVKVTQSSRYLVKRTGEKVFLECVQDMDHENMFWYRQDPGLGLRLIYFSYDVKMKEKGDIPEGYSVSREKKERFSLILESASTNQTSMYLCASSLNRSPLHFGNGTRLTVT.

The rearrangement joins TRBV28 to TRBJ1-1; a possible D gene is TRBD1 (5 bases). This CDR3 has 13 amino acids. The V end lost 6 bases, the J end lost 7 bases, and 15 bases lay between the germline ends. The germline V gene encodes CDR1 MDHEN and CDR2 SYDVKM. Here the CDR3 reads CASSPRSRVEAFF. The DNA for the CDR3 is TGTGCCAGCAGCCCGCGGAGCAGGGTTGAAGCTTTCTTT.

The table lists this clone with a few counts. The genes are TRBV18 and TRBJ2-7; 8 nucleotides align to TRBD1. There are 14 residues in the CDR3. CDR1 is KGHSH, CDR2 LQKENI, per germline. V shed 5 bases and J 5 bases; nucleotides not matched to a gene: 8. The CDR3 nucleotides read TGTGCCAGCTCAGTATCACAGGGGGTCCACGAGCAGTACTTC. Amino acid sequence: CASSVSQGVHEQYF.

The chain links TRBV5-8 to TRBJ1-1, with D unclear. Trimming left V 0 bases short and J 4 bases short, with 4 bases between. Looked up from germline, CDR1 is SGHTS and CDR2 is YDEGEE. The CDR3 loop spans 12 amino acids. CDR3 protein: CASSLVATEAFF. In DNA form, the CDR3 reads TGTGCCAGCAGCTTGGTAGCCACTGAAGCTTTCTTT.

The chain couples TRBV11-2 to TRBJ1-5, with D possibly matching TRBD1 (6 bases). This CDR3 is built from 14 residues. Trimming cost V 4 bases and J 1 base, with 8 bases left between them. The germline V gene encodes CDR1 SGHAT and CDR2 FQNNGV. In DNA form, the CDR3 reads TGTGCCAGCAGCTCCACAGGGAGCAATCAGCCCCAGCATTTT. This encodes CASSSTGSNQPQHF.

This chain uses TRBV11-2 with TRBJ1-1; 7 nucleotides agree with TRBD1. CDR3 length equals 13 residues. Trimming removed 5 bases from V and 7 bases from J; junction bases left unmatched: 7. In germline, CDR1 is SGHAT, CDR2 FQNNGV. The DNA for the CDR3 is TGTGCCAGCAGCCAAGATAGGACAGGTGAAGCTTTCTTT. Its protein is CASSQDRTGEAFF.

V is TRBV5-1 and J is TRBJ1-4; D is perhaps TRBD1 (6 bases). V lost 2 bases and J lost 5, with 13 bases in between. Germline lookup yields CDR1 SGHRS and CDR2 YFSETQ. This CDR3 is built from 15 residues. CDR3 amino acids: CASSLGGGPNEKLFF. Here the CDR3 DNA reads TGCGCCAGCAGCTTAGGGGGGGGACCCAATGAAAAACTGTTTTTT.

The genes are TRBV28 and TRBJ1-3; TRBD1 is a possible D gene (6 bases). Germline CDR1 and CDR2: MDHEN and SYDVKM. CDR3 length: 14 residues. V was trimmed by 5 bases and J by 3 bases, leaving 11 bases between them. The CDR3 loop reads CASSRGQFGNTIYF. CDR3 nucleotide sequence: TGTGCCAGCAGTCGTGGACAGTTTGGAAACACCATATATTTT.

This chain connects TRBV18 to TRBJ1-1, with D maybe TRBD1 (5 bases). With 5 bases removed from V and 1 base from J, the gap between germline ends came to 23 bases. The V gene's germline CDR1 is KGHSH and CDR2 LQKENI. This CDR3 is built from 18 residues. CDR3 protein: CASSSLLAQGGSNTEAFF. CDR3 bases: TGTGCCAGCTCATCTCTATTGGCCCAGGGCGGTTCGAACACTGAAGCTTTCTTT.

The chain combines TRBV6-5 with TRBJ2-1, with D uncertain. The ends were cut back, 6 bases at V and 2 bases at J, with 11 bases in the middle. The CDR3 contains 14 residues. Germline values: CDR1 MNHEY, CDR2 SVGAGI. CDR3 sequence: CASRMAETYNEQFF. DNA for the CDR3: TGTGCCAGCAGGATGGCGGAAACCTACAATGAGCAGTTCTTC.

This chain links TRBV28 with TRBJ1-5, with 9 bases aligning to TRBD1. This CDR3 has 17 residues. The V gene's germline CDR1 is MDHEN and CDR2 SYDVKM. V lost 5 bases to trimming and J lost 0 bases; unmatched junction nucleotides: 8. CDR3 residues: CASSPDRGGYSNQPQHF. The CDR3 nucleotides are TGTGCCAGCAGTCCTGACAGGGGGGGATATAGCAATCAGCCCCAGCATTTT.

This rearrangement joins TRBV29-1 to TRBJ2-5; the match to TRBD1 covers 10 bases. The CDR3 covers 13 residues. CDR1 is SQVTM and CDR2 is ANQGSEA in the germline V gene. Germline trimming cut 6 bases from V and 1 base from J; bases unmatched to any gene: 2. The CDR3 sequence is CSVRTGGQETQYF. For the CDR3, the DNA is TGCAGCGTCCGGACAGGGGGCCAAGAGACCCAGTACTTC.

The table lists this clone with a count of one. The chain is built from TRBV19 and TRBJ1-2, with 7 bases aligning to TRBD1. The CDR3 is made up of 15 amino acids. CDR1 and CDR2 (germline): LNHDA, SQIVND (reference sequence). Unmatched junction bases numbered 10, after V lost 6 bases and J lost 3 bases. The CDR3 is CASRMGQPGDYGYTF. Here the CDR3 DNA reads TGTGCCAGTAGGATGGGACAGCCGGGCGACTATGGCTACACCTTC.

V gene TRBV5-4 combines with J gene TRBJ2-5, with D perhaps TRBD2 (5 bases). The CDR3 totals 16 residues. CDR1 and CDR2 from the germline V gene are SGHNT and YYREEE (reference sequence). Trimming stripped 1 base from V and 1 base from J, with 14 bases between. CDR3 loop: CASSLIKGSAQETQYF. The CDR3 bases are TGTGCCAGCAGCTTGATTAAAGGGAGTGCCCAAGAGACCCAGTACTTC.

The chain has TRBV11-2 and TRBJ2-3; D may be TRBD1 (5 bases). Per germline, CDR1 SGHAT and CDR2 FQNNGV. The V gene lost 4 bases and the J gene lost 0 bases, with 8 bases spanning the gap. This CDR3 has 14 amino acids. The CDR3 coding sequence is TGTGCCAGCAGCTCTCCAGGGAGCACAGATACGCAGTATTTT. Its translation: CASSSPGSTDTQYF. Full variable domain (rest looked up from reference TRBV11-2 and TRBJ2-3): EAGVAQSPRYKIIEKRQSVAFWCNPISGHATLYWYQQILGQGPKLLIQFQNNGVVDDSQLPKDRFSAERLKGVDSTLKIQPAKLEDSAVYLCASSSPGSTDTQYFGPGTRLTVL.

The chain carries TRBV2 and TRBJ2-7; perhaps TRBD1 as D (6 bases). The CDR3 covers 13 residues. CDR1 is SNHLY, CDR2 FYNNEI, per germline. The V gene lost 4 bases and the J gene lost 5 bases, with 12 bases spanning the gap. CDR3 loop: CASSVTGRNEQYF. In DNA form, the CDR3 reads TGTGCCAGCAGTGTCACAGGGCGGAACGAGCAGTACTTC.